The clone carrying this T cell receptor (beta chain) was seen just once. Its target is unknown. The people who gave samples were healthy Caucasians from Russia, aged roughly 6 to 100. This entry comes from a study of blood T cells in healthy people across ages. About the study: Per every two T cells, about one barcoded beta molecule was captured by template switching. Study-wide points: What prevented conclusive comparison of naive and antigen-experienced cells was that PBMCs were unsorted. The recorded TCR beta diversity per million T cells decreased in a roughly linear manner with age.

Through a sample-barcoded 5' primer and a J-beta primer mix, a second PCR was run for about 6 to 11 cycles. A single record per CDR3 protein comes from TCRdb applying MiXCR to the 5' RACE reads. The sample lists 790,000 or so distinct CDR3 sequences; around 50% were seen once. Sequences were obtained from blood. The receptor comes from a man aged 40-55 years in good health.

The CDR3 region has the DNA TGTGCCAGCAGCTTAAGCAGCGGGGGCTACAATGAGCAGTACTTC. It is translated as CASSLSSGGYNEQYF. V gene TRBV11-2 combines with J gene TRBJ2-7; 8 positions agree with TRBD2. Germline V gives CDR1 SGHAT, CDR2 FQNNGV. The CDR3 extends over 15 amino acids. The ends lost 2 bases at V and 7 bases at J; junction bases unmatched: 10.